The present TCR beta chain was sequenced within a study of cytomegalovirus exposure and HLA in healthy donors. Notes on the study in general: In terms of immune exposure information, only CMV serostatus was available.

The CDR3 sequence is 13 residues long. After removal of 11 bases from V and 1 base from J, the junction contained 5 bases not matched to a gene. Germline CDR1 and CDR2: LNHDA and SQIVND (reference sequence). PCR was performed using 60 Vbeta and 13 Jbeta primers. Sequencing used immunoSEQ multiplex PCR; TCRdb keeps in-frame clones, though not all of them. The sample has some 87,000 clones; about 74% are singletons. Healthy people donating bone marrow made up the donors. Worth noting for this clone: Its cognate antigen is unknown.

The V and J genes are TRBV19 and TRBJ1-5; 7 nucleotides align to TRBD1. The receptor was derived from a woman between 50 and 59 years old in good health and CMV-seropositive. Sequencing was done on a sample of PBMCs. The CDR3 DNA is TGTGCCGGATCGACAGGGAGCAATCAGCCCCAGCATTTT. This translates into CAGSTGSNQPQHF.